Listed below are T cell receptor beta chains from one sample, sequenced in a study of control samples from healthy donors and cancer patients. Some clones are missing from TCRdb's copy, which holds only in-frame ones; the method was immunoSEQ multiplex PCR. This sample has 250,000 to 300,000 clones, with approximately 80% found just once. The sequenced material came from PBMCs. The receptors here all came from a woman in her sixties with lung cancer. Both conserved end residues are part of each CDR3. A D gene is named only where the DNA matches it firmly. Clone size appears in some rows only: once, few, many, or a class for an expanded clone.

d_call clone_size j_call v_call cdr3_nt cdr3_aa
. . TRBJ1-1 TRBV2 TGTGCCAGCACCGGGAGCCGCCGGGGCACTGAAGCTTTCTTT CASTGSRRGTEAFF
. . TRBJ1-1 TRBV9 TGTGCCAGCAGCGGCCAAGGACGGTTGAACACTGAAGCTTTCTTT CASSGQGRLNTEAFF
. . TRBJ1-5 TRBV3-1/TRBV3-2 TGTGCCAGCAGCCCCGGATGGGACCAGCCCCAGCATTTT CASSPGWDQPQHF
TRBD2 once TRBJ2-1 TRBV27 TGTGCCAGCAGTCCCGGTGGGAGCGGGGGGCCCCGAAGATACAATGAGCAGTTCTTC CASSPGGSGGPRRYNEQFF
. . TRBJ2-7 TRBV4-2 TGTGCCAGCAGCCCGAGACAGGAGACCTACGAGCAGTACTTC CASSPRQETYEQYF
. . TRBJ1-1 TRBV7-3 TGTGCCAGCAGCTTAGGTGGGGGCACTGAAGCTTTCTTT CASSLGGGTEAFF
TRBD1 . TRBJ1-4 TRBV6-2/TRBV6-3 TGTGCCAGCAGTTACTTCTCGGACAGGGGGCGAGGAGAAAAACTGTTTTTT CASSYFSDRGRGEKLFF
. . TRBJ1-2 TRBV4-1 TGCGCCAGCAGCCTCGGGGGGGCGTATAACTATGGCTACACCTTC CASSLGGAYNYGYTF
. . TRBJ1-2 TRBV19 TGTGCCAGTAGTATAGATAGGGCACGGAGAAACTATGGCTACACCTTC CASSIDRARRNYGYTF
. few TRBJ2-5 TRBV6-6 TGTGCCAGCAGCTCCAGGGGGGAAGAGACCCAGTACTTC CASSSRGEETQYF